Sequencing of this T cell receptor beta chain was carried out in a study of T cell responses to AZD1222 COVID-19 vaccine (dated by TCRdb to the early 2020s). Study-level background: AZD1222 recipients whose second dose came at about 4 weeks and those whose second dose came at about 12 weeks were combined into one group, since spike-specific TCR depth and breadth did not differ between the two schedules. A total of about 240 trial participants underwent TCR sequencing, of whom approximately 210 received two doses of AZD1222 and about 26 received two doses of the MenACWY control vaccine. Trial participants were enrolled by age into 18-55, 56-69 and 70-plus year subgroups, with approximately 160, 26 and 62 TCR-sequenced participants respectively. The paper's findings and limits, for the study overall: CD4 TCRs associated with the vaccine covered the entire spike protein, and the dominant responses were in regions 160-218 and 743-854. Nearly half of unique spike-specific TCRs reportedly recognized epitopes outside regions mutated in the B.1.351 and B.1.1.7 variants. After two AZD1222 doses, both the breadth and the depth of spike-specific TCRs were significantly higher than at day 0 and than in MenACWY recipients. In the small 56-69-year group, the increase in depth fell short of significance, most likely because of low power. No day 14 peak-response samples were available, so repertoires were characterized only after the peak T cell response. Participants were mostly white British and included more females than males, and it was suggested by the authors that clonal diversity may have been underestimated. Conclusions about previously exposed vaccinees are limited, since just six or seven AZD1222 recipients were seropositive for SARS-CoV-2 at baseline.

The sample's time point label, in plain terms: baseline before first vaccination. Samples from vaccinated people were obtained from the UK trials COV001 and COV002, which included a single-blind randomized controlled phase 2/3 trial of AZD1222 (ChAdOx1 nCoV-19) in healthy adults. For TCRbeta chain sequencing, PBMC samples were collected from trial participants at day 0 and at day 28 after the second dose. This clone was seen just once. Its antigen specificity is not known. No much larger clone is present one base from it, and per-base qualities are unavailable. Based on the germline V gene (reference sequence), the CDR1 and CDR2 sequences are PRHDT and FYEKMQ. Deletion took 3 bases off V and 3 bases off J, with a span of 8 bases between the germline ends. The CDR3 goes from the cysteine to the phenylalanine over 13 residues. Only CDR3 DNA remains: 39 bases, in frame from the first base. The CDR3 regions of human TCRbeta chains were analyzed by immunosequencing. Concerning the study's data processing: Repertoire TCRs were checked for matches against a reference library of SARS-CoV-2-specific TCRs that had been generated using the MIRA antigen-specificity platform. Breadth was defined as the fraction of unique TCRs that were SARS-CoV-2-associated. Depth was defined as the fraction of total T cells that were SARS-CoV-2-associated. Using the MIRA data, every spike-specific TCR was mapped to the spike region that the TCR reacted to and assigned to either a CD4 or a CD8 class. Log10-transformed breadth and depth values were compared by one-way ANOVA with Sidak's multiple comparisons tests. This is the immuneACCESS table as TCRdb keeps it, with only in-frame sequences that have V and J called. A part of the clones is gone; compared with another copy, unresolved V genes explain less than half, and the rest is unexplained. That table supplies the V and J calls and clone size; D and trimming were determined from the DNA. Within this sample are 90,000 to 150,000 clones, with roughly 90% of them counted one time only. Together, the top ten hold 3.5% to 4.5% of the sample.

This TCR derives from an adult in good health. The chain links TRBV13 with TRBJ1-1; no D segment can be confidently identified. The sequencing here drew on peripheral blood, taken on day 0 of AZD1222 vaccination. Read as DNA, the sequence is TGTGCCAGCAGCTTTACCTGGGACACTGAAGCTTTCTTT. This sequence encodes CASSFTWDTEAFF. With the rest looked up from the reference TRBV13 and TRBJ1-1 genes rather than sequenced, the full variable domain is AAGVIQSPRHLIKEKRETATLKCYPIPRHDTVYWYQQGPGQDPQFLISFYEKMQSDKGSIPDRFSAQQFSDYHSELNMSSLELGDSALYFCASSFTWDTEAFFGQGTRLTVV.